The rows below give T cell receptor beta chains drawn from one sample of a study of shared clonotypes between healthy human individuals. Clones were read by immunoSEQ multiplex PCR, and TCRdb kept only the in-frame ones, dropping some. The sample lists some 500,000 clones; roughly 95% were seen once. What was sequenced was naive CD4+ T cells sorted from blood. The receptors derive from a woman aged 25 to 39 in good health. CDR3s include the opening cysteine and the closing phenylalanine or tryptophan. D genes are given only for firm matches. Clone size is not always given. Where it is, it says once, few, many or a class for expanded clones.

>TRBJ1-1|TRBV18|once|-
TGTGCCAGCTCACCATCGAACAGGGAGGGCACTGAAGCTTTCTTT
CASSPSNREGTEAFF
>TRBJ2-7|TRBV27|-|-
TGTGCCAGCAGTCGGGCGCCTCGGACAGCCCTCTCCTACGAGCAGTACTTC
CASSRAPRTALSYEQYF
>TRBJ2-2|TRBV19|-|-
TGTGCCAGTAGGGGCGGTCAGGAGAACACCGGGGAGCTGTTTTTT
CASRGGQENTGELFF
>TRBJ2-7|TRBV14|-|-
TGTGCCAGCAGCCAAGGGGCGACTGCACCCTACGAGCAGTACTTC
CASSQGATAPYEQYF
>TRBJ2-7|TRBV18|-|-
TGTGCCAGCGGAAAGGGGGGATATACCTACGAGCAGTACTTC
CASGKGGYTYEQYF
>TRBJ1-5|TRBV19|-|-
TGTGCCAGTAGTATATCTAGCTTGTCAGGGACGGGGTTGGAGCCCCAGCATTTT
CASSISSLSGTGLEPQHF
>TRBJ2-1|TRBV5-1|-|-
TGCGCCAGCAGCGCCCGCGGGGTAGAACACAATGAGCAGTTCTTC
CASSARGVEHNEQFF
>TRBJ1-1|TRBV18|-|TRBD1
TGTGCCAGCTCACCCGGGACAGGTACGAACACTGAAGCTTTCTTT
CASSPGTGTNTEAFF
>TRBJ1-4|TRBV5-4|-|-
TGTGCCAACACTCCCTCCGACCAGCACGTTAATGAAAAACTGTTTTTT
CANTPSDQHVNEKLFF
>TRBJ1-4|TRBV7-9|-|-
TGTGCCAGCAGCTTAGCGCTAATGATAGCCGGAGAAGGGGAACTGTTTTTT
CASSLALMIAGEGELFF
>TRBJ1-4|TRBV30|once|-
TGTGCCTGGAGTCTACCTCCTGCCGGGGAAAAACTGTTTTTT
CAWSLPPAGEKLFF
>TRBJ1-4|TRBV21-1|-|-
TGTGCCAGCAGCAAAGGTTTTTTGGGGACAGGGGTCATCGTTGAAAAACTGTTTTTT
CASSKGFLGTGVIVEKLFF
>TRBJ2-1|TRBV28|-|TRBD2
TGTGCCAGCAGTTCTGGACTAGCGGGAGGCAATGAGCAGTTCTTC
CASSSGLAGGNEQFF
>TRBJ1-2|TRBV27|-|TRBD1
TGTGCCACCAAAGGTCCAGGGGGAGGCTATGGCTACACCTTC
CATKGPGGGYGYTF
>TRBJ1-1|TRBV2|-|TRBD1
TGTGCCAGCAGTTATCAGGGGGGAGAAGCTTTCTTT
CASSYQGGEAFF
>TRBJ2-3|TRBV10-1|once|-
TGCGCCAGCAGTGAGCGGGGGAGACCCACAGATACGCAGTATTTT
CASSERGRPTDTQYF
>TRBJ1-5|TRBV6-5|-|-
TGTGCCAGCACCCGAGGGAACAGGGCCCAGCCCCAGCATTTT
CASTRGNRAQPQHF